Here is one T cell receptor beta chain with its context. Its target is not known. This entry is derived from a study of blood T cells in healthy people across ages. Whole-study context: Through template switching, about one barcoded beta molecule was captured per two T cells, as measured in model experiments.

Then a second PCR, running roughly 6 to 12 cycles, was carried out with a sample-barcoded 5' primer and a J-beta primer mix. Template switching added a 12-random-nucleotide identifier to every cDNA molecule. In TCRdb, the 5' RACE reads were re-called with MiXCR into one record per CDR3 protein. The sample yields almost 800,000 distinct CDR3 sequences, 58% seen once. Study outcomes and limitations: Estimates drawn from one million T cells were deemed to understate diversity.

Researchers isolated at least 6 million PBMCs per sample. With 8 bases clipped from V and 3 bases from J, the junction kept 12 bases outside the gene matches. The CDR3 spans 15 residues. CDR1 is SQVTM, CDR2 ANQGSEA, per germline. The sequencing input was blood. The TCR comes from a man aged 25 to 45 in good health. The V and J genes are TRBV29-1 and TRBJ2-7, with 11 bases identical to TRBD2. The CDR3 is CSPTSGTTSDYEQYF. The DNA of the CDR3 is TGCAGCCCGACTAGCGGGACCACATCGGACTACGAGCAGTACTTC.